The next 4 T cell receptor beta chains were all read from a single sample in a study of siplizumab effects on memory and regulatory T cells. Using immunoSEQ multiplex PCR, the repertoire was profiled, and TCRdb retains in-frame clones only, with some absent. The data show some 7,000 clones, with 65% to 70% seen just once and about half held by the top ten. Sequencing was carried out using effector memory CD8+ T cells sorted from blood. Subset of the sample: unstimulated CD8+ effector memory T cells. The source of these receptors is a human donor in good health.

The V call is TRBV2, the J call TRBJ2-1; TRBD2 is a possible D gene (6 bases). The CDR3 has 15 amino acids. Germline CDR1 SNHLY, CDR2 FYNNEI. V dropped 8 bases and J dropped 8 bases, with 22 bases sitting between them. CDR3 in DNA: TGTGCCAGCGCCTGGGGGGAGTCTTCGGGTTATGAGCAGTTCTTC. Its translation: CASAWGESSGYEQFF.

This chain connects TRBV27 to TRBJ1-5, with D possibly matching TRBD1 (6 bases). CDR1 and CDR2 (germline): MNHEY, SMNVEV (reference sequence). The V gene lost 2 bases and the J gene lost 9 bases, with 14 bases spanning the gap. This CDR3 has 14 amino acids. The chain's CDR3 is CASSLGGVGRPQHF. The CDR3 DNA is TGTGCCAGCAGTTTAGGGGGCGTAGGTCGGCCCCAGCATTTT.

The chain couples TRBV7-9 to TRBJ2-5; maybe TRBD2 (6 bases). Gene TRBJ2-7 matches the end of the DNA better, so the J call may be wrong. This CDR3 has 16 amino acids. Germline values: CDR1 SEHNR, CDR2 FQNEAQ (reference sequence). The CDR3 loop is CASSLLGTSAIYEQYF. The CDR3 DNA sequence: TGTGCCAGCAGCCTCTTGGGGACTTCAGCGATCTACGAGCAGTACTTC.

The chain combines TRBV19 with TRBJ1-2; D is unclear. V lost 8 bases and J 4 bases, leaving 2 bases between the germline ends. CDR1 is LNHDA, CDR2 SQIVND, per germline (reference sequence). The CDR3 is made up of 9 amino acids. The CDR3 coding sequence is TGTGCCAGTCTCTATGGCTACACCTTC. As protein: CASLYGYTF. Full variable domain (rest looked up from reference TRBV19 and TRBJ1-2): DGGITQSPKYLFRKEGQNVTLSCEQNLNHDAMYWYRQDPGQGLRLIYYSQIVNDFQKGDIAEGYSVSREKKESFPLTVTSAQKNPTAFYLCASLYGYTFGSGTRLTVV.